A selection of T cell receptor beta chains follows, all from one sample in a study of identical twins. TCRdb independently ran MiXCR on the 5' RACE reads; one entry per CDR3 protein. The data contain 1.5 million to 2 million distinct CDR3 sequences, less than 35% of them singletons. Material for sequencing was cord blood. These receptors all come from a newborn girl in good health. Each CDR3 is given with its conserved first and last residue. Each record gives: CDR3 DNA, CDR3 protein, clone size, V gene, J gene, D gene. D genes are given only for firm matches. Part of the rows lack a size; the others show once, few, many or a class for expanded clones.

CDR3 DNA: TGCGCCAGCAGCACGGACAGTCTTAACACTGAAGCTTTCTTT
CDR3 protein: CASSTDSLNTEAFF
clone size: .
V gene: TRBV5-1
J gene: TRBJ1-1
D gene: .

CDR3 DNA: TGTGCCAGCAGCCCCTCTCCGGCTCGCCTTCGGGAAAAACTGTTTTTT
CDR3 protein: CASSPSPARLREKLFF
clone size: .
V gene: TRBV12-3/TRBV12-4
J gene: TRBJ1-4
D gene: .

CDR3 DNA: TGTGCCAGCAGTTTAGACGCTAGCGGGGTATATACGCAGTATTTT
CDR3 protein: CASSLDASGVYTQYF
clone size: .
V gene: TRBV12-3/TRBV12-4
J gene: TRBJ2-3
D gene: TRBD2

CDR3 DNA: TGTGCCAGTAGTCACCGGGACAGGAAAGATACGCAGTATTTT
CDR3 protein: CASSHRDRKDTQYF
clone size: .
V gene: TRBV19
J gene: TRBJ2-3
D gene: TRBD1

CDR3 DNA: TGTGCCAGCAGCTTCCCAGGGAGTATCCTCTATGGCTACACCTTC
CDR3 protein: CASSFPGSILYGYTF
clone size: .
V gene: TRBV5-4
J gene: TRBJ1-2
D gene: .

CDR3 DNA: TGTGCCAGCAGCAAGCGGGCCACAGATACGCAGTATTTT
CDR3 protein: CASSKRATDTQYF
clone size: few
V gene: TRBV11-3
J gene: TRBJ2-3
D gene: .

CDR3 DNA: TGCAGCGTTGAGGAGTATTTTCAGATTGGCTACACCTTC
CDR3 protein: CSVEEYFQIGYTF
clone size: .
V gene: TRBV29-1
J gene: TRBJ1-2
D gene: .

CDR3 DNA: TGTGCCAGCAGTTCTAGGGAAATGGGGGGGCGCTTCCCTAACTATGGCTACACCTTC
CDR3 protein: CASSSREMGGRFPNYGYTF
clone size: .
V gene: TRBV7-9
J gene: TRBJ1-2
D gene: .

CDR3 DNA: TGTGCCAGCAGCCAAGCCGGGACAGGGGCAGATACGCAGTATTTT
CDR3 protein: CASSQAGTGADTQYF
clone size: few
V gene: TRBV4-2
J gene: TRBJ2-3
D gene: TRBD1

CDR3 DNA: TGCAGTGCCCGCGGGGGGGCCTTAGATACGCAGTATTTT
CDR3 protein: CSARGGALDTQYF
clone size: few
V gene: TRBV20-1
J gene: TRBJ2-3
D gene: TRBD2

CDR3 DNA: TGTGCCAGCAGTTTATTAGTGCGGCAGGGCCTCTACGAGCAGTACTTC
CDR3 protein: CASSLLVRQGLYEQYF
clone size: .
V gene: TRBV27
J gene: TRBJ2-7
D gene: .

CDR3 DNA: TGCAGTGCGTTCCCTGTGCCTAGCGGGAGCACTCGCTCCTACAATGAGCAGTACTTC
CDR3 protein: CSAFPVPSGSTRSYNEQYF
clone size: .
V gene: TRBV20-1
J gene: TRBJ2-7
D gene: TRBD2

CDR3 DNA: TGCAGCGTGGCTACAGGGGACGGGGAGCTGTTTTTT
CDR3 protein: CSVATGDGELFF
clone size: .
V gene: TRBV29-1
J gene: TRBJ2-2
D gene: TRBD1

CDR3 DNA: TGTGCCAGCAGTTTAACCGGACTAGCGGGGTACGAGCAGTTCTTC
CDR3 protein: CASSLTGLAGYEQFF
clone size: .
V gene: TRBV27
J gene: TRBJ2-1
D gene: TRBD2

CDR3 DNA: TGCAGTGCTAGAGGGCCGGGCGGACTAGCGGACCTCAATGAGCAGTTCTTC
CDR3 protein: CSARGPGGLADLNEQFF
clone size: .
V gene: TRBV20-1
J gene: TRBJ2-1
D gene: TRBD2

CDR3 DNA: TGTGCCAGCAGTTTTGGGGGGCACAATGAGCAGTACTTC
CDR3 protein: CASSFGGHNEQYF
clone size: few
V gene: TRBV12-3/TRBV12-4
J gene: TRBJ2-5
D gene: .

CDR3 DNA: TGTGCCAGCAGAGAAGACAGGGTCCACGAGCAGTACTTC
CDR3 protein: CASREDRVHEQYF
clone size: many
V gene: TRBV12-3/TRBV12-4
J gene: TRBJ2-7
D gene: TRBD1

CDR3 DNA: TGTGCCAGCAGCTCCCGGACTAGCGGCTCCTACGCGCAGTACTTC
CDR3 protein: CASSSRTSGSYAQYF
clone size: .
V gene: TRBV7-2
J gene: TRBJ2-7
D gene: TRBD2

CDR3 DNA: TGTGCCAGTCTGGGACTAGTGGGCCAAGAGACCCAGTACTTC
CDR3 protein: CASLGLVGQETQYF
clone size: .
V gene: TRBV6-1
J gene: TRBJ2-5
D gene: TRBD2

CDR3 DNA: TGTGCCAGCAGCTTAGTGGCGACAGGTGCTGAAGCTTTCTTT
CDR3 protein: CASSLVATGAEAFF
clone size: .
V gene: TRBV7-2
J gene: TRBJ1-1
D gene: .

CDR3 DNA: TGTGCCAGCAGGGGACAGGGGAGCTCCTACAATGAGCAGTACTTC
CDR3 protein: CASRGQGSSYNEQYF
clone size: .
V gene: TRBV2
J gene: TRBJ2-7
D gene: TRBD1

CDR3 DNA: TGCAGTGCCCGCAGGGGAGCAGGAAATGAAAAACTGTTTTTT
CDR3 protein: CSARRGAGNEKLFF
clone size: .
V gene: TRBV20-1
J gene: TRBJ1-4
D gene: .

CDR3 DNA: TGTGCCAGCAGCTTATTGCAGGGCGAGCAGTACTTC
CDR3 protein: CASSLLQGEQYF
clone size: many
V gene: TRBV28
J gene: TRBJ2-7
D gene: .

CDR3 DNA: TGCGCCAGCAGCTTGGTGGCAGGCGAAGGAGATTACGAGCAGTACTTC
CDR3 protein: CASSLVAGEGDYEQYF
clone size: .
V gene: TRBV5-1
J gene: TRBJ2-7
D gene: .

CDR3 DNA: TGTGCCAGCAGCTTACTTGGACTAGTCCCGAAAGAGCAGTACTTC
CDR3 protein: CASSLLGLVPKEQYF
clone size: few
V gene: TRBV7-2
J gene: TRBJ2-7
D gene: TRBD2

CDR3 DNA: TGTGCCAGCAGTTACCGGGACAGGGTAGAATCAATCCAGCCCCAGCATTTT
CDR3 protein: CASSYRDRVESIQPQHF
clone size: .
V gene: TRBV6-6
J gene: TRBJ1-5
D gene: TRBD1

CDR3 DNA: TGCAGTGCTAGACTACTAGCGGGTCTGGCCCCCGCCGAGCAGTACTTC
CDR3 protein: CSARLLAGLAPAEQYF
clone size: few
V gene: TRBV20-1
J gene: TRBJ2-7
D gene: TRBD2

CDR3 DNA: TGTGCCAGCATGAAATTGGGAGATAATTCACCCCTCCACTTT
CDR3 protein: CASMKLGDNSPLHF
clone size: few
V gene: TRBV3-1
J gene: TRBJ1-6
D gene: .

CDR3 DNA: TGTGCCAGCAGCCAGGGAACTACAGGGACCTTTGATCAGCCCCAGCATTTT
CDR3 protein: CASSQGTTGTFDQPQHF
clone size: .
V gene: TRBV4-2
J gene: TRBJ1-5
D gene: .

CDR3 DNA: TGCAGTGCTAGGAGCGGGAGGGTCCCTGAAGAGCAGTACTTC
CDR3 protein: CSARSGRVPEEQYF
clone size: .
V gene: TRBV20-1
J gene: TRBJ2-7
D gene: TRBD2

CDR3 DNA: TGTGCCAGCAGCCATCAACAGGGCTATGGCTACACCTTC
CDR3 protein: CASSHQQGYGYTF
clone size: .
V gene: TRBV3-1
J gene: TRBJ1-2
D gene: .